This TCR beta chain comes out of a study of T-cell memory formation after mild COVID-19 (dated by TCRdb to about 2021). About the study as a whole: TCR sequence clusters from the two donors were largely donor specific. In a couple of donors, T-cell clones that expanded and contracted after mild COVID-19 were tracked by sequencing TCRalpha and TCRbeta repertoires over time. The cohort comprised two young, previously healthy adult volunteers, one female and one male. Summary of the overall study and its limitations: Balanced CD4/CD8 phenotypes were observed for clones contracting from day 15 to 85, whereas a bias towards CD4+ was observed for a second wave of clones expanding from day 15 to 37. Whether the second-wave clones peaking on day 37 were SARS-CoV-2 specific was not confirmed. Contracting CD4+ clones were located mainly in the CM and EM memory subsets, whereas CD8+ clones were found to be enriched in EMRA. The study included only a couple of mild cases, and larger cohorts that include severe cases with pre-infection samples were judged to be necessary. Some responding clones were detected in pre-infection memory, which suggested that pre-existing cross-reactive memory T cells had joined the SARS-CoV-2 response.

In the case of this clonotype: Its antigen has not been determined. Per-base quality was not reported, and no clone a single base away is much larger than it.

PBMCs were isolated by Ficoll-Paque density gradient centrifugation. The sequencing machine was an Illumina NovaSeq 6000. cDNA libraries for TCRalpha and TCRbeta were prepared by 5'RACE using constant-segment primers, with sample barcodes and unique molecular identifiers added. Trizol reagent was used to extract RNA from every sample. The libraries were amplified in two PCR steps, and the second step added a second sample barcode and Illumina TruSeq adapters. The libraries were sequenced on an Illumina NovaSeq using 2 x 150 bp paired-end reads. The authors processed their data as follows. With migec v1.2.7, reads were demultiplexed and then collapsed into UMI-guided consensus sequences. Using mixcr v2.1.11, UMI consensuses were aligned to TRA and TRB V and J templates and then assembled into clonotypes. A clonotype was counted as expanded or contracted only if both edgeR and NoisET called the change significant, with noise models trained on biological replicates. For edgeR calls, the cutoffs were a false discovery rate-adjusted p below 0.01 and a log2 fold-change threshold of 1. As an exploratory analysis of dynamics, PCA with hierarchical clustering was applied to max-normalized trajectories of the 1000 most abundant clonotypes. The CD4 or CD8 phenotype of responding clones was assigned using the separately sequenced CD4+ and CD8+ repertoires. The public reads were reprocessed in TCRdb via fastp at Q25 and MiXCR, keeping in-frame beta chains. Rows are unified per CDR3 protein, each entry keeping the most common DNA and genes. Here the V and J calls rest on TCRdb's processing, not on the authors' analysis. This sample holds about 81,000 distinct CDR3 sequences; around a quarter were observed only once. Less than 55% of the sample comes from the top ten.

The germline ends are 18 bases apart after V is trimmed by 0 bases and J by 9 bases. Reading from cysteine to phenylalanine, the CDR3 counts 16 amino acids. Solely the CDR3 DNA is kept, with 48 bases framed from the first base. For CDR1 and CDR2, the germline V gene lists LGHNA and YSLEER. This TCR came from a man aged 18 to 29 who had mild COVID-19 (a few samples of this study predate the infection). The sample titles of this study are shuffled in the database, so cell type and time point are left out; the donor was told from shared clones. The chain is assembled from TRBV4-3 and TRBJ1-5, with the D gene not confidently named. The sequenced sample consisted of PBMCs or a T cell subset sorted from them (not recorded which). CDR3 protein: CASSQDIGSEYGPQHF. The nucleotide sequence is TGCGCCAGCAGCCAAGACATCGGATCCGAATACGGGCCCCAGCATTTT.